This TCR beta chain derives from a study of glioma-infiltrating T cells. The length of the CDR3 is 13 residues. After removal of 7 bases from V and 3 bases from J, the junction contained 6 bases not matched to a gene. Germline loops: CDR1 SQVTM, CDR2 ANQGSEA. Using RNA template, CDR3s of TCR alpha and beta were amplified with iRepertoire arm-PCR. TCRdb processed the multiplex PCR reads anew with MiXCR; each CDR3 protein has one entry. The sample holds some 16,000 distinct CDR3 sequences, 55% to 75% seen once. The sample consisted of glioma tissue, nonneoplastic brain tissue, or PBMCs (not recorded which). This chain connects TRBV29-1 to TRBJ1-5, with 7 bases aligning to TRBD1. The receptor's source is a human donor with low-grade glioma or glioblastoma, undergoing nonglioma brain surgery, or in good health (not recorded which). The CDR3 spells CSARQGLNQPQHF. CDR3 nucleotide sequence: TGCAGCGCCCGACAGGGTCTCAATCAGCCCCAGCATTTT.